This T cell receptor (beta chain) was obtained from a study of T cell changes during pregnancy in multiple sclerosis. The assay was immunoSEQ multiplex PCR, and TCRdb's table has in-frame clones only and misses some. The table lists 45,000 to 55,000 clones, roughly nine tenths of them singletons. CDR3 length: 13 residues. Germline values: CDR1 ENHRY, CDR2 SYGVKD. V was pared by 0 bases and J by 4 bases, with 5 bases between. The source material was peripheral blood, sampled in the first trimester of pregnancy. The clonotype was recovered from a female donor in good health, enrolled as a control in a pregnancy study. The V call is TRBV10-3, the J call TRBJ2-3; D gene uncertain. The CDR3, as DNA: TGTGCCATCAGTGAGTCGAACTCAGATACGCAGTATTTT. Translated: CAISESNSDTQYF.